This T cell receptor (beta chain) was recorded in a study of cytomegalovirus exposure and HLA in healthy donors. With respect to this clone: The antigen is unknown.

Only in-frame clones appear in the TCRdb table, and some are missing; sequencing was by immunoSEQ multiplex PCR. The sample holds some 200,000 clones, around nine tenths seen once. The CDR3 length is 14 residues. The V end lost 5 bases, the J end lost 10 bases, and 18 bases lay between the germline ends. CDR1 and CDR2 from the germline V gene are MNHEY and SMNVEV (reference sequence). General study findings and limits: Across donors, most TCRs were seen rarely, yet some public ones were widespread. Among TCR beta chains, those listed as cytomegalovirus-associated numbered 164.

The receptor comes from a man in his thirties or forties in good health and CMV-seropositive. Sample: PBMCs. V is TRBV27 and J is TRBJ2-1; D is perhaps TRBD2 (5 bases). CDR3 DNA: TGTGCCAGCAGTCTACAACCGCGCGGGTCGGAGCAGTTCTTC. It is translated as CASSLQPRGSEQFF.